Given below is one T cell receptor (beta chain) in context. The CDR3 extends over 14 amino acids. Germline CDR1 is MDHEN and CDR2 is SYDVKM. The V end lost 7 bases, the J end lost 0 bases, and 7 bases lay between the germline ends. Regarding time point: pretreatment peripheral blood. Produced via immunoSEQ multiplex PCR; TCRdb's table is partial and in-frame only. The data hold roughly 130,000 clones, with approximately 84% observed a single time. The sample is drawn from a study of PD-L1 blockade in urothelial cancer. This receptor was identified in a man aged 45-65 years with urothelial cancer. The source material was PBMCs, sampled around atezolizumab (anti-PD-L1) treatment. The rearrangement uses TRBV28 and TRBJ2-6; unclear D gene. CDR3 nucleotides: TGTGCCAGCATCCAGAACTCTGGGGCCAACGTCCTGACTTTC. Its translation is CASIQNSGANVLTF.